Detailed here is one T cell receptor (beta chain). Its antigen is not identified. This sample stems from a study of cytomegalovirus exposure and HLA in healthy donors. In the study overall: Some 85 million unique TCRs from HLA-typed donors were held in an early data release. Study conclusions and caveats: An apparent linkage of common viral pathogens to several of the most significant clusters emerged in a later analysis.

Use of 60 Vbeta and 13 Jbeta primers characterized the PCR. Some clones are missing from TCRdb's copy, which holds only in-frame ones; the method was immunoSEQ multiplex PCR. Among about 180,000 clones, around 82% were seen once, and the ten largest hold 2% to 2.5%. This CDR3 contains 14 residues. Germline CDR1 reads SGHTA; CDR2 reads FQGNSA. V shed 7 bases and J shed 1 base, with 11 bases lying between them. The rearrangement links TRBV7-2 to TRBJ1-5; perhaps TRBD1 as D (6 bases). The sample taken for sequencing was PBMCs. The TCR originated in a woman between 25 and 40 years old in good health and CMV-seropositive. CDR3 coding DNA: TGTGCCAGCAACGCACAGGGAAGCAATCAGCCCCAGCATTTT. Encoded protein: CASNAQGSNQPQHF.